The clone carrying this TCR beta chain was counted many times. Its antigen is currently unknown. TCRdb re-analysed the 5' RACE reads in MiXCR, keeping a single row per CDR3 protein. The sample contains 350,000 to 500,000 distinct CDR3 sequences, about 20% of which appear only once. The data originate from a study of T-cell memory formation after mild COVID-19. Overall study results and limits: The finding that pre-infection memory included some responding clones suggested that cross-reactive memory joined.

Germline V gene sequence: CDR1 LGHNA, CDR2 YSLEER. The trim removed 2 bases at V and 0 bases at J, leaving 8 bases unmatched. CDR3 length equals 18 residues. The sequence was obtained from a man between 18 and 29 years old who had mild COVID-19 (a few samples of this study predate the infection). Cell type and time point are not known. V is TRBV4-3 and J is TRBJ2-1, with 9 bases that match TRBD2. Sequenced input: PBMCs or a T cell subset sorted from them (not recorded which). The CDR3 DNA reads TGCGCCAGCAGCCAACTAGCGGGGACCGTAGGCTCCTACAATGAGCAGTTCTTC. Protein product: CASSQLAGTVGSYNEQFF.